This T cell receptor (beta chain) was obtained from a study of early T cells in non-severe SARS-CoV-2 infection. Study context: It was bulk RNA from unsorted whole blood that was sequenced, and the chains were unpaired.

This clonotype appeared many times. Its antigen remains unidentified. Study-level points and caveats: Anti-spike CD8 responses were favored in VDJdb matching, and private and CD4 specificities were missed.

Each cDNA molecule carried a unique molecular identifier. MiXCR, run by TCRdb on the 5' RACE reads, gives a single entry per CDR3 protein. This table has roughly 30,000 distinct CDR3 sequences, about 5.7% appearing once. The receptor's source is an adult who was a healthcare worker with PCR-confirmed SARS-CoV-2 infection or an uninfected control (not recorded which). Sequencing was done on a sample of whole blood.

The CDR3 reads CASSKDVSEQFF. CDR3 sequence (DNA): TGTGCCAGCAGTAAAGACGTTAGTGAGCAGTTCTTC. V is TRBV6-1 and J is TRBJ2-1; D is uncertain. Germline V gives CDR1 MNHNS, CDR2 SASEGT. The CDR3 consists of 12 residues. Deletions cut 5 bases from V and 9 bases from J, with 11 bases between.